This TCR beta chain is from a study of neoadjuvant nivolumab and ipilimumab in lung cancer. Study as a whole: Nivolumab 3 mg/kg was given days 1, 15 and 29, plus ipilimumab 1 mg/kg day 1 in combination.

Only in-frame clones appear in the TCRdb table, and some are missing; sequencing was by immunoSEQ multiplex PCR. The table records 15,000 to 20,000 clones, approximately 79% of them present only once. The trim removed 3 bases at V and 4 bases at J, leaving 5 bases unmatched. Germline-derived CDR1 and CDR2 are SGHRS and YFSETQ. This CDR3 has 14 amino acids. This clone is a singleton in its sample. Its antigen is unknown. Regarding the study as a whole: Only a single major-pathologic-response sample was available for clonality analysis. From pretherapy to surgery, tumor richness and clonality rose with dual therapy. A small number of samples were TCR sequenced.

This sample comprised tumor tissue, obtained after neoadjuvant nivolumab, alone or with ipilimumab, at or shortly before surgery. The sequence was collected from an adult with non-small cell lung cancer. This rearrangement joins TRBV5-1 to TRBJ2-7, with TRBD1 identical over 9 bases. CDR3 loop: CASSWDRAVYEQYF. CDR3 bases: TGCGCCAGCAGCTGGGACAGGGCGGTTTACGAGCAGTACTTC.